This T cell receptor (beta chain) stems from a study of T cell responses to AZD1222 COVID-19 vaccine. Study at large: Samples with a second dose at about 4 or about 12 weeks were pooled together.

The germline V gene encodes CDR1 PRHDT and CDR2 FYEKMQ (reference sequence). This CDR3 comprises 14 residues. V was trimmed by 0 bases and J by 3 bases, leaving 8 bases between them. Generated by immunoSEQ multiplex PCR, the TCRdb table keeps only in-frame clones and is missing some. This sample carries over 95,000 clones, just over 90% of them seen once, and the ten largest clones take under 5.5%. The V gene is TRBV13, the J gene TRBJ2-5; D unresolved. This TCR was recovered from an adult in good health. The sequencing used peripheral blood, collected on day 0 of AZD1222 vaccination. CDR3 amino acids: CASSLGAAKETQYF. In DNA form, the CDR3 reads TGTGCCAGCAGCTTAGGGGCTGCCAAAGAGACCCAGTACTTC.